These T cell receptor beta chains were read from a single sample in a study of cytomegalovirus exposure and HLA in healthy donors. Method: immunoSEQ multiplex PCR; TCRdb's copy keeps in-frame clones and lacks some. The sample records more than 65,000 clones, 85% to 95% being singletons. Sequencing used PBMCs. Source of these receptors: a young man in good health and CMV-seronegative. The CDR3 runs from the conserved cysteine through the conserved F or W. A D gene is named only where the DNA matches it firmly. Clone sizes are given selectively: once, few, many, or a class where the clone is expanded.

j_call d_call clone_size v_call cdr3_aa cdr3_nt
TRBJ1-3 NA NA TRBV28 CASSSGGSGNTIYF TGTGCCAGCAGTTCCGGGGGGTCTGGAAACACCATATATTTT
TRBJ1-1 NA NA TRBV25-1 CASSRSRGTEAFF TGTGCCAGCAGTCGGTCAAGGGGCACTGAAGCTTTCTTT
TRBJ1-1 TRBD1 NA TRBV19 CASSPWDRPNTEAFF TGTGCCAGTAGTCCATGGGACAGGCCGAACACTGAAGCTTTCTTT
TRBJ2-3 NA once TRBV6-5 CASSYSGGAADTQYF TGTGCCAGCAGTTACTCAGGCGGCGCAGCAGATACGCAGTATTTT
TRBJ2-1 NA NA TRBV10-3 CAISPTSGEQFF TGTGCCATCAGTCCCACTTCTGGTGAGCAGTTCTTC
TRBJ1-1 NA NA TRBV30 CAWRAKGLPQGAFF TGTGCCTGGAGGGCTAAGGGGTTACCTCAGGGAGCTTTCTTT
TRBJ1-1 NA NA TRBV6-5 CASSPPGRGTEAFF TGTGCCAGCAGCCCCCCCGGACGGGGCACTGAAGCTTTCTTT
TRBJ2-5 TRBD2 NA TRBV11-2 CASSLSLAGPMYQETQYF TGTGCCAGCAGCTTGTCACTAGCGGGGCCAATGTACCAAGAGACCCAGTACTTC
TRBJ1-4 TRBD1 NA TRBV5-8 CASSSRPGQQHNEKLFF TGTGCCAGCAGCAGTCGCCCGGGACAGCAACATAATGAAAAACTGTTTTTT
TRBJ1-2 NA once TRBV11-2 CASSFYRNYGYTF TGTGCCAGCAGCTTTTACAGGAACTATGGCTACACCTTC
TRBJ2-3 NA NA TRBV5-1 CASSFPPPSTRTDTQYF TGCGCCAGCAGCTTTCCCCCACCCTCGACTAGGACAGATACGCAGTATTTT
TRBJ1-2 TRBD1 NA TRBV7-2 CASSPRGQRVFNYGYTF TGTGCCAGCAGCCCCCGGGGACAGCGAGTTTTTAACTATGGCTACACCTTC
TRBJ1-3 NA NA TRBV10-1 CASSDYASGISGNTIYF TGCGCCAGCAGTGACTACGCGAGCGGCATCTCTGGAAACACCATATATTTT
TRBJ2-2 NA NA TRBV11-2 CASSLRTLNTGELFF TGTGCCAGCAGCTTGAGGACACTGAACACCGGGGAGCTGTTTTTT
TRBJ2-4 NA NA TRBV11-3 CASSLGLIAKNIQYF TGTGCCAGCAGCTTAGGACTGATAGCCAAAAACATTCAGTACTTC
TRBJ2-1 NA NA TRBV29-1 CSVRRGGPNEQFF TGCAGCGTTCGGAGGGGGGGGCCCAATGAGCAGTTCTTC
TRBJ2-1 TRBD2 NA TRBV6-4 CASRLGGGTSGYNEQFF TGTGCCAGCAGACTCGGGGGAGGGACTAGCGGGTACAATGAGCAGTTCTTC
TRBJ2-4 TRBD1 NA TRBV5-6 CASFPGDRGRKENIQYF TGTGCCAGCTTCCCCGGGGACAGGGGGCGGAAAGAAAACATTCAGTACTTC
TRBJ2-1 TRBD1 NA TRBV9 CASSPWTGQYNEQFF TGTGCCAGCAGCCCGTGGACAGGGCAGTACAATGAGCAGTTCTTC
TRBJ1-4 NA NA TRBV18 CASSPGYGQNEKLFF TGTGCCAGCTCACCCGGGTACGGACAAAATGAAAAACTGTTTTTT
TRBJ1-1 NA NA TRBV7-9 CASSLGYRDRAFF TGTGCCAGCAGCTTAGGGTATCGTGACAGAGCTTTCTTT
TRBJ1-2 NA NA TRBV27 CASSFGGGYGYTF TGTGCCAGCAGTTTCGGAGGAGGCTATGGCTACACCTTC
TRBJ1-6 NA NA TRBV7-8 CASSSLPQGNNSPLHF TGTGCCAGCAGCTCTCTCCCGCAGGGGAATAATTCACCCCTCCACTTT
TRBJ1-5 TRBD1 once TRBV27 CASSWTGGEGQPQHF TGTGCCAGCAGTTGGACAGGGGGCGAAGGTCAGCCCCAGCATTTT
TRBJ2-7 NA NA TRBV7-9 CASSLGVYYEQYF TGTGCCAGCAGCTTAGGAGTATACTACGAGCAGTACTTC
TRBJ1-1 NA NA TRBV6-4 CASSALRGSTEAFF TGTGCCAGCAGTGCCCTACGGGGTAGCACTGAAGCTTTCTTT